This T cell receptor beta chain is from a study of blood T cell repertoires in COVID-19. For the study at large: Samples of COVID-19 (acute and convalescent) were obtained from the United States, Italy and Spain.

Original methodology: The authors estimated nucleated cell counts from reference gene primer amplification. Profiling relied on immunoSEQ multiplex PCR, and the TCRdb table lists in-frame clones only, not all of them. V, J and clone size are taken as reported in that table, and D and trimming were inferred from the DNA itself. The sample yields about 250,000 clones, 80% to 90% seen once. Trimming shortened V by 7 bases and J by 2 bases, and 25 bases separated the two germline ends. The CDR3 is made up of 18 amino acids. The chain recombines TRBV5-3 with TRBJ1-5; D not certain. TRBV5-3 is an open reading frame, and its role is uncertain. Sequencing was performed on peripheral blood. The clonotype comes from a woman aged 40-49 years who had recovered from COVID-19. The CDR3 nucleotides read TGTGCCAGATGGTCCGGAGGGAGGGAAGGTGTAGGCAATCAGCCCCAGCATTTT. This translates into CARWSGGREGVGNQPQHF.